The 6 T cell receptor beta chains in this list originate from one sample, sequenced in a study of cytomegalovirus exposure and HLA in healthy donors. 60 Vbeta and 13 Jbeta primers were used in PCR. Repertoires were generated with immunoSEQ multiplex PCR, while TCRdb's copy carries only in-frame clones and drops some. The repertoire holds some 57,000 clones, with about 73% as singletons. What was sequenced was PBMCs. All receptors come from a woman between 55 and 75 years old in good health and CMV-seropositive.

A word on this clone: Mismatch with germline at one junction end may stem from a read error. The rearrangement joins TRBV7-9 to TRBJ1-2; TRBD1 might be the D (5 bases). Germline loops: CDR1 SEHNR, CDR2 FQNEAQ (reference sequence). This CDR3 spans 14 amino acids. The CDR3 is CSSSSQGPYYGYTF. CDR3 DNA sequence: TGTTCCAGCAGCTCCCAGGGTCCCTACTATGGCTACACCTTC.

The V and J genes are TRBV6-9 and TRBJ1-1; no clear D. The CDR3 totals 21 residues. The V and J ends lost 0 bases and 3 bases respectively, with 29 bases between them. The germline V gene encodes CDR1 MNHGY and CDR2 SVAAGI. CDR3 region: CASSYSGVITFGPEWDTEAFF. The CDR3 DNA follows: TGTGCCAGCAGTTATTCCGGGGTTATAACGTTCGGGCCTGAATGGGACACTGAAGCTTTCTTT.

On this clone itself: One end of the junction varies from germline; a read error may be responsible. The chain carries TRBV7-9 and TRBJ2-7; possible D gene TRBD2, 5 bases. The CDR3 totals 15 residues. Germline values: CDR1 SEHNR, CDR2 FQNEAQ (reference sequence). This CDR3 is CSSSSSASEAYEQYF. For the CDR3, the DNA is TGTTCCAGCAGCTCCTCCGCCTCGGAGGCCTACGAGCAGTACTTC.

The chain has TRBV11-2 and TRBJ2-3; D is uncertain. Trimming cost V 1 base and J 0 bases, with 8 bases left between them. This CDR3 is built from 15 residues. CDR1 is SGHAT and CDR2 is FQNNGV in the germline V gene. The CDR3 is CASSLASTSTDTQYF. In DNA form, the CDR3 reads TGTGCCAGCAGCTTAGCCAGTACCAGCACAGATACGCAGTATTTT.

This rearrangement joins TRBV7-2 to TRBJ1-2, with no clear D. V was trimmed by 5 bases and J by 7 bases, leaving 17 bases between them. This CDR3 is 14 amino acids long. CDR1 is SGHTA and CDR2 is FQGNSA in the germline V gene. The CDR3 region is CASSQDLTLGGYTF. DNA for the CDR3: TGTGCCAGCAGCCAAGATCTCACTCTAGGTGGCTACACCTTC.

The chain carries TRBV5-1 and TRBJ2-1, with 9 bases fitting TRBD1. This CDR3 is 18 amino acids long. The V and J ends lost 4 bases and 4 bases, in that order; junction bases with no gene match: 15. Germline CDR1 reads SGHRS; CDR2 reads YFSETQ. The CDR3 sequence is CASSGGTGRRGAYNEQFF. The DNA of the CDR3 is TGCGCCAGCAGCGGGGGGACAGGGAGGAGAGGGGCATACAATGAGCAGTTCTTC.